The T cell receptor (beta chain) under discussion was sequenced for a study of T cell responses to AZD1222 COVID-19 vaccine. Regarding the study as a whole: Seropositive at baseline were only a handful of AZD1222 recipients. Increased Spike-specific TCR breadth and depth were observed after two AZD1222 doses. In a largely white British group with more females than males, clonal diversity was possibly underestimated. Repertoire sampling occurred only after the peak T cell response.

In the case of this clone: What it binds is not known.

The CDR3 has 13 amino acids. CDR1 and CDR2 (germline): SGHRS, YFSETQ. Trimming shortened V by 1 base and J by 4 bases, and 8 bases separated the two germline ends. Clones were read by immunoSEQ multiplex PCR, and TCRdb kept only the in-frame ones, dropping some. Of about 120,000 clones listed, 86% were seen once; the top ten hold approximately 2.9%. The sample was peripheral blood, taken 28 days after the second AZD1222 dose. This clonotype originated in an adult who received the AZD1222 COVID-19 vaccine. The chain combines TRBV5-1 with TRBJ1-2, with D perhaps TRBD1 (5 bases). The CDR3 DNA reads TGCGCCAGCAGCTTGTTCCAGGGCTATGGCTACACCTTC. Protein product: CASSLFQGYGYTF.